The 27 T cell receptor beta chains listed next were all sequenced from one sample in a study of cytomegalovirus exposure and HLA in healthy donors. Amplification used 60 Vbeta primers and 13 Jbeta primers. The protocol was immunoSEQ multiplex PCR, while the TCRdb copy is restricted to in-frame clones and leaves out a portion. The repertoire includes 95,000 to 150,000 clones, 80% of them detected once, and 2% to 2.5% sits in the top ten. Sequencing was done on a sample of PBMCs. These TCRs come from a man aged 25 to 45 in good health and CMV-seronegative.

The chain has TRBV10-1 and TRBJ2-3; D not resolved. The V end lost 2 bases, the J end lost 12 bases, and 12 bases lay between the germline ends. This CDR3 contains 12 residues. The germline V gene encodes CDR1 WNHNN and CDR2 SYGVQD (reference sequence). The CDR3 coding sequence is TGCGCCAGCAGTGAGCCAGGAAGATCCCAGTATTTT. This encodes CASSEPGRSQYF.

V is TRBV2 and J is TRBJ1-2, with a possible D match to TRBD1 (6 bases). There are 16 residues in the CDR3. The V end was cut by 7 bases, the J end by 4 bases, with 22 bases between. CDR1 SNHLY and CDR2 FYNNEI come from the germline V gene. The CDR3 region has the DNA TGTGCCAGCACCAGCCTCAAGACAGGAATGCTCTATGGCTACACCTTC. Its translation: CASTSLKTGMLYGYTF.

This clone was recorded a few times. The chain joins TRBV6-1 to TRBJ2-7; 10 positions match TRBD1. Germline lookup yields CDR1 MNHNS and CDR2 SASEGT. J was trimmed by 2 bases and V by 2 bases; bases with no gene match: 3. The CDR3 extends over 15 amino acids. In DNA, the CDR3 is TGTGCCAGCAGTGAAAGGGGGACAGGGGCCTACGAGCAGTACTTC. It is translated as CASSERGTGAYEQYF.

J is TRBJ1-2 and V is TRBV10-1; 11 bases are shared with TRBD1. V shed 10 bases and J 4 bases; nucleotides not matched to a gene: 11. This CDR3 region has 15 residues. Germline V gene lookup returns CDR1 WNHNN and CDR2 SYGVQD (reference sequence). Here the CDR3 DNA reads TGCGCCAATCGGACAGGGGGCATTTTTAGCTATGGCTACACCTTC. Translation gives CANRTGGIFSYGYTF.

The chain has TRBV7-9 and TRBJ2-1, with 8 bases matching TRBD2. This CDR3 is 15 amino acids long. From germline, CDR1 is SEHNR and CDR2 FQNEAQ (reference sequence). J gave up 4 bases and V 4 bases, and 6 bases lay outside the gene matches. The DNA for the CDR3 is TGTGCCAGCAGCTCGGGACTAGGGGAATACAATGAGCAGTTCTTC. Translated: CASSSGLGEYNEQFF.

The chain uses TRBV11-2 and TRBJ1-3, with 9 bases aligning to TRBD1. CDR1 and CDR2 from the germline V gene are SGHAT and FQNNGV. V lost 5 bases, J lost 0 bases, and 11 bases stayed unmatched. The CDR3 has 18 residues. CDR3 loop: CASSRILGQGASGNTIYF. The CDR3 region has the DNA TGTGCCAGCAGCCGTATCCTGGGACAGGGCGCCTCTGGAAACACCATATATTTT.

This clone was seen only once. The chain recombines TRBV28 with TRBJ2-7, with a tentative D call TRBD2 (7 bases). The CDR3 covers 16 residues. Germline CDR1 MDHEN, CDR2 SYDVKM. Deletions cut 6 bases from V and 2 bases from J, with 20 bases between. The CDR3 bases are TGTGCCAGCAGCTCAATAAGGGGGGGGGTAACCTACGAGCAGTACTTC. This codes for CASSSIRGGVTYEQYF.

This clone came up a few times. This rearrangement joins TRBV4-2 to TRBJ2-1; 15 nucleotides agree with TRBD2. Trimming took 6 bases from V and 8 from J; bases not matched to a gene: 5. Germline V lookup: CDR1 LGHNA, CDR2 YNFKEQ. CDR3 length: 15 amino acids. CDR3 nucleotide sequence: TGTGCCAGCAGTCGGACTAGCGGGGGGGCGCATGAGCAGTTCTTC. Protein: CASSRTSGGAHEQFF.

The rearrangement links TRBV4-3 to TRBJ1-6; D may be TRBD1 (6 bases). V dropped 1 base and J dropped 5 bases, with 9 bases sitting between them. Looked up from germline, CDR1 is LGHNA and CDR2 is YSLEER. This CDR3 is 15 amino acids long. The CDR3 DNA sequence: TGCGCCAGCAGCCAAGGGGGGCCTAATAATTCACCCCTCCACTTT. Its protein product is CASSQGGPNNSPLHF.

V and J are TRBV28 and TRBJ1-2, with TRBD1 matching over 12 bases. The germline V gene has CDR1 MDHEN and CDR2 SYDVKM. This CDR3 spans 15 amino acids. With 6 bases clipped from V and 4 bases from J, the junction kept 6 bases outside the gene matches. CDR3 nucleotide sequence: TGTGCCAGCAGCGGGACAGGGGGCGCAGGCTATGGCTACACCTTC. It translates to CASSGTGGAGYGYTF.

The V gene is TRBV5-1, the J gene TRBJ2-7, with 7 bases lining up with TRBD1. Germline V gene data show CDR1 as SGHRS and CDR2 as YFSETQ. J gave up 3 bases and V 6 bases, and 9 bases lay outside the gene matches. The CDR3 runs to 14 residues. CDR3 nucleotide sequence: TGCGCCAGCACCCTCCAGGGGGTCGGCTACGAGCAGTACTTC. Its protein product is CASTLQGVGYEQYF.

CDR3 sequence (DNA): TGTGCCAGTAGTATAGTCGGACACAACACCGGGGAGCTGTTTTTT. Its translation is CASSIVGHNTGELFF. V usage is TRBV19 and J usage is TRBJ2-2; D is perhaps TRBD1 (5 bases). This CDR3 region has 15 residues. The germline V gene encodes CDR1 LNHDA and CDR2 SQIVND (reference sequence). Trimming stripped 1 base from V and 2 bases from J, with 8 bases between.

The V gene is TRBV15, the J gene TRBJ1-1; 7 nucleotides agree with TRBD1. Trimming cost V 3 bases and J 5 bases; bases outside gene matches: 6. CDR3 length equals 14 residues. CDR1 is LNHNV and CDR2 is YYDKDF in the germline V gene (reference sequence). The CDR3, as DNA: TGTGCCACCAGCAGGGAAACAGGGGTGACTGAAGCTTTCTTT. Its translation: CATSRETGVTEAFF.

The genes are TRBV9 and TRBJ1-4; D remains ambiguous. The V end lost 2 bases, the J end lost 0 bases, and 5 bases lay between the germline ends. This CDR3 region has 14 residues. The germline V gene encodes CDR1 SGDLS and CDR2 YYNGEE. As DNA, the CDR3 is TGTGCCAGCAGCGTTGCAGCAACTAATGAAAAACTGTTTTTT. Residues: CASSVAATNEKLFF.

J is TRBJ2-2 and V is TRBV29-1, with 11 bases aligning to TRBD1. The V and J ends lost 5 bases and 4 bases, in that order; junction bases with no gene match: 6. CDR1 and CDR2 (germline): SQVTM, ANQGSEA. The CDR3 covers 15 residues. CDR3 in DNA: TGCAGCGTTCGGACAGGGGGCGATGGCACCGGGGAGCTGTTTTTT. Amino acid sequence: CSVRTGGDGTGELFF.

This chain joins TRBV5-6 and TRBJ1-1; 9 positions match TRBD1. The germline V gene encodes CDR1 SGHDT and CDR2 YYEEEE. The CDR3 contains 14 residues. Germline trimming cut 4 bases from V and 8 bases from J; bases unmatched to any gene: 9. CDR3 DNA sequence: TGTGCCAGCAGCCCGGACAGGGGAGGTGGGGAAGCTTTCTTT. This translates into CASSPDRGGGEAFF. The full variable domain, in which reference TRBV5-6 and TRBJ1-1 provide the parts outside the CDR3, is DAGVTQSPTHLIKTRGQQVTLRCSPKSGHDTVSWYQQALGQGPQFIFQYYEEEERQRGNFPDRFSGHQFPNYSSELNVNALLLGDSALYLCASSPDRGGGEAFFGQGTRLTVV.

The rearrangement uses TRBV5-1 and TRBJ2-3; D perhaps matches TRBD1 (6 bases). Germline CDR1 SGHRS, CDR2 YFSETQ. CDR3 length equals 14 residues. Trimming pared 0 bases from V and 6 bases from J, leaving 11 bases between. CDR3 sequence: CASSLAGALDTQYF. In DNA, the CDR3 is TGCGCCAGCAGCTTGGCAGGGGCTCTGGATACGCAGTATTTT.

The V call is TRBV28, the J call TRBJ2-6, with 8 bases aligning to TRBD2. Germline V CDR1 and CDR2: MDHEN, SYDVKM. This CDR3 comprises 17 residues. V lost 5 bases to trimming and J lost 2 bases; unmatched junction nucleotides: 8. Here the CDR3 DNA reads TGTGCCAGCAGTCCCCATCTCGGGGGGGCTGGGGCCAACGTCCTGACTTTC. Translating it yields CASSPHLGGAGANVLTF.

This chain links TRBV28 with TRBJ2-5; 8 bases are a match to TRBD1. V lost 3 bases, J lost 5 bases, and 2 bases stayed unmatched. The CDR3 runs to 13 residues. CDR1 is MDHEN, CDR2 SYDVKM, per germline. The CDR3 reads CASSFNRGETQYF. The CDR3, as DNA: TGTGCCAGCAGTTTTAACAGGGGGGAGACCCAGTACTTC.

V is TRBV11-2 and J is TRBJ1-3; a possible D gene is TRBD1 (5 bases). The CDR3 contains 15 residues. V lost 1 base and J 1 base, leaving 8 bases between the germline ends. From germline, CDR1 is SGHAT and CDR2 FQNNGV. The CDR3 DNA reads TGTGCCAGCAGCTTAGGGGCAGGGTCTGGAAACACCATATATTTT. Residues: CASSLGAGSGNTIYF.

The CDR3 DNA reads TGTGCCAGCAGCTTAGATCGTCGGGGGGAACTGAACACCGGGGAGCTGTTTTTT. It translates to CASSLDRRGELNTGELFF. The chain combines TRBV7-2 with TRBJ2-2; 7 positions match TRBD2. Germline CDR1 SGHTA, CDR2 FQGNSA. The CDR3 spans 18 residues. Trimming cost V 1 base and J 1 base; bases outside gene matches: 9.

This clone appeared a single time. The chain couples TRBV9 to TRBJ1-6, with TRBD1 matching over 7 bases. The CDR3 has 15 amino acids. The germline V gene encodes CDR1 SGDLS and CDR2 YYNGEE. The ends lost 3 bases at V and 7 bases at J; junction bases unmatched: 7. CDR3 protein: CASSGMGQTNSPLHF. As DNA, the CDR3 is TGTGCCAGCAGCGGCATGGGACAGACAAATTCACCCCTCCACTTT.

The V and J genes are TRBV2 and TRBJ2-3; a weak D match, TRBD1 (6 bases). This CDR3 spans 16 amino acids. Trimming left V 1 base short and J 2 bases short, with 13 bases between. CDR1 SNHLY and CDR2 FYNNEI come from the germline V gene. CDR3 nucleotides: TGTGCCAGCAGTGAAGACAGGGAGCCCCTCACAGATACGCAGTATTTT. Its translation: CASSEDREPLTDTQYF.

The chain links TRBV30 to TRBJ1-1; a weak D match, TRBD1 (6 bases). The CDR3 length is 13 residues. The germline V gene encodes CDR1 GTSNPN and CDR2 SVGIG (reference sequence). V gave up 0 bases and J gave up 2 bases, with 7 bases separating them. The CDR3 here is CAWSVDSNTEAFF. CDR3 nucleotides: TGTGCCTGGAGTGTGGACAGCAACACTGAAGCTTTCTTT.

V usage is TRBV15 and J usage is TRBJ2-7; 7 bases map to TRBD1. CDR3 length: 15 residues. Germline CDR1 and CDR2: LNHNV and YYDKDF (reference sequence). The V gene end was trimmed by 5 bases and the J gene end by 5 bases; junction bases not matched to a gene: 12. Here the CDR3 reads CATSPDRVPPNEQYF. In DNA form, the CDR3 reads TGTGCCACCAGCCCCGACAGGGTACCTCCTAACGAGCAGTACTTC. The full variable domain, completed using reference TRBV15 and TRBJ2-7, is DAMVIQNPRYQVTQFGKPVTLSCSQTLNHNVMYWYQQKSSQAPKLLFHYYDKDFNNEADTPDNFQSRRPNTSFCFLDIRSPGLGDTAMYLCATSPDRVPPNEQYFGPGTRLTVT.

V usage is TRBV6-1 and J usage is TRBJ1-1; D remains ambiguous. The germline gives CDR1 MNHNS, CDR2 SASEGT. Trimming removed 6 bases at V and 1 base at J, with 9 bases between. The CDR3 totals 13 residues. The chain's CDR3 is CASRRVWNTEAFF. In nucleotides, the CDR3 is TGTGCCAGCAGGAGGGTATGGAACACTGAAGCTTTCTTT.

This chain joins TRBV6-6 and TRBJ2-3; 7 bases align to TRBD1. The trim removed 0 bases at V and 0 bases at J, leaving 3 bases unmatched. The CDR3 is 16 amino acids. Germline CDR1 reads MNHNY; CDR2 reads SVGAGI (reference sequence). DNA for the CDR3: TGTGCCAGCAGTTACTCGAGACAGGGTAGCACAGATACGCAGTATTTT. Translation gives CASSYSRQGSTDTQYF.